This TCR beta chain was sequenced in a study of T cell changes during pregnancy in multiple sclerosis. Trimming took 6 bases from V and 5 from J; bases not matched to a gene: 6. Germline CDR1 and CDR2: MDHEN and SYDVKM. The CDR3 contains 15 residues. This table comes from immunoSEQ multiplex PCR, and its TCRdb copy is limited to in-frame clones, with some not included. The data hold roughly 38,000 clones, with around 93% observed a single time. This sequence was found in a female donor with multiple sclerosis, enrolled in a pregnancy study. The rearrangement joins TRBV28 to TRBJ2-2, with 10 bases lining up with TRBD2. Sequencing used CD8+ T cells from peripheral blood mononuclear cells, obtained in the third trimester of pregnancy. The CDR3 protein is CASRWGTSVTGELFF. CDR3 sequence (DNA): TGTGCCAGCAGGTGGGGGACTAGCGTGACCGGGGAGCTGTTTTTT.